This T cell receptor (beta chain) was observed in a study of blood T cell repertoires in COVID-19. The data were produced by immunoSEQ multiplex PCR, yet TCRdb's version contains in-frame clones alone and is incomplete. The sample carries about 74,000 clones, around nine tenths recorded once. CDR3 size: 14 residues. Germline CDR1 and CDR2: SGHRS and YFSETQ. V was clipped by 7 bases and J by 5 bases; unmatched bases: 7. The chain couples TRBV5-1 to TRBJ2-1, with TRBD2 matching 9 bases. Specimen: peripheral blood. This sequence originates from a woman older than 75 with active or convalescent COVID-19. The CDR3, as DNA: TGCGCCAGCTCTTTGGGCGGGAGGGACAATGAGCAGTTCTTC. Protein: CASSLGGRDNEQFF.